Each of the 31 T cell receptor beta chains below was sequenced from the same sample in a study of blood T cell repertoires in COVID-19. The repertoire was sequenced with immunoSEQ multiplex PCR; TCRdb's copy has only in-frame clones and lacks some. This repertoire shows around 330,000 clones, about nine tenths found once; its top ten account for 1.5% to 2%. Sequenced sample: peripheral blood. These receptor sequences come from a woman between 25 and 40 years old with COVID-19, enrolled during active disease.

This clone was picked up a small number of times. The chain couples TRBV5-1 to TRBJ2-1; D not resolved. The germline V gene has CDR1 SGHRS and CDR2 YFSETQ. The CDR3 spans 16 residues. Between the trimmed V and J ends, which lost 2 bases and 4 bases, there was a span of 16 bases. In nucleotides, the CDR3 is TGCGCCAGCAGCTTTGCCCAGCGCAACGCTTACAATGAGCAGTTCTTC. Its translation: CASSFAQRNAYNEQFF. Using reference TRBV5-1 and TRBJ2-1 for the parts outside the CDR3, the full variable domain is KAGVTQTPRYLIKTRGQQVTLSCSPISGHRSVSWYQQTPGQGLQFLFEYFSETQRNKGNFPGRFSGRQFSNSRSEMNVSTLELGDSALYLCASSFAQRNAYNEQFFGPGTRLTVL.

The chain carries TRBV7-2 and TRBJ1-5, with unresolved D. Germline CDR1 reads SGHTA; CDR2 reads FQGNSA. The CDR3 runs to 16 residues. Trimming shortened V by 2 bases and J by 1 base, and 12 bases separated the two germline ends. In nucleotides, the CDR3 is TGTGCCAGCAGCTTATCCGGAGGGAGAAGCAATCAGCCCCAGCATTTT. Its protein is CASSLSGGRSNQPQHF.

This rearrangement joins TRBV18 to TRBJ1-2, with 7 bases fitting TRBD1. In germline, CDR1 is KGHSH, CDR2 LQKENI. The CDR3 runs to 15 residues. V lost 3 bases, J lost 5 bases, and 9 bases stayed unmatched. CDR3 protein: CASSPTAEGAYGYTF. DNA of the CDR3: TGTGCCAGCTCACCTACCGCGGAGGGGGCTTATGGCTACACCTTC.

The J gene is TRBJ2-1, the V gene TRBV6-5; no firm D call. This CDR3 region has 15 residues. Germline V gene data show CDR1 as MNHEY and CDR2 as SVGAGI. Trimming took 6 bases from V and 3 from J, leaving 15 bases between them. CDR3 protein: CASSILFPDYNEQFF. The CDR3 bases are TGTGCCAGCAGCATACTTTTTCCCGACTACAATGAGCAGTTCTTC.

This chain connects TRBV7-2 to TRBJ2-3; D gene unclear. Germline V gene sequence: CDR1 SGHTA, CDR2 FQGNSA. Trimming took off 5 bases at V and 3 bases at J, with 3 bases between the two ends. The CDR3 length is 11 residues. This CDR3 is CASSTTDTQYF. DNA for the CDR3: TGTGCCAGCAGCACAACAGATACGCAGTATTTT.

This chain joins TRBV10-1 and TRBJ1-2; D perhaps matches TRBD1 (5 bases). Germline V gene data show CDR1 as WNHNN and CDR2 as SYGVQD (reference sequence). V was shortened by 0 bases and J by 8 bases, with 13 bases between the two germline ends. The CDR3 totals 14 residues. CDR3 loop: CASSESWRGWGYTF. The CDR3 coding sequence is TGCGCCAGCAGTGAGTCTTGGAGGGGATGGGGCTACACCTTC.

The chain combines TRBV6-2 or TRBV6-3 with TRBJ2-5; D unresolved. Germline lookup yields CDR1 MNHEY and CDR2 SVGEGT. The V end was cut by 6 bases, the J end by 7 bases, with 15 bases between. CDR3 length equals 13 residues. In DNA form, the CDR3 reads TGTGCCAGCAGCCCTGTGGGTAGAGGGACCCAGTACTTC. It translates to CASSPVGRGTQYF.

This chain joins TRBV25-1 and TRBJ2-2; D is perhaps TRBD2 (6 bases). V lost 9 bases to trimming and J lost 6 bases, with 20 bases between them. The CDR3 spans 15 residues. CDR1 MGHDK and CDR2 SYGVNS come from the germline V gene. CDR3 sequence: CARVDREWGSGELFF. CDR3 bases: TGTGCCAGAGTGGATCGGGAGTGGGGATCCGGGGAGCTGTTTTTT.

This clone was detected a few times. The chain carries TRBV2 and TRBJ1-2; TRBD1 matches 10 bases. The CDR3 totals 13 residues. Germline-derived CDR1 and CDR2 are SNHLY and FYNNEI. Losses at the gene ends were 4 bases for V and 4 bases for J; bases not matched to a gene: 0. Here the CDR3 reads CASSGTGGYGYTF. The CDR3 region has the DNA TGTGCCAGCAGTGGGACAGGGGGCTATGGCTACACCTTC.

This clone was recorded a few times. The rearrangement uses TRBV11-2 and TRBJ2-5, with D tentatively TRBD2 (5 bases). The CDR3 extends over 13 amino acids. V was cut by 8 bases and J by 4 bases, with 14 bases left in between. Germline V gene data show CDR1 as SGHAT and CDR2 as FQNNGV. The CDR3 DNA follows: TGTGCCAGCCAGTCGGGATGGGGAGAGACCCAGTACTTC. Protein sequence: CASQSGWGETQYF.

This clone showed up just a few times. The rearrangement joins TRBV2 to TRBJ1-2, with 10 positions matching TRBD1. Germline loops: CDR1 SNHLY, CDR2 FYNNEI. This CDR3 region has 13 residues. V was pared by 6 bases and J by 7 bases, with 5 bases of the junction left unmatched. Here the CDR3 DNA reads TGTGCCAGCAGAGGCGGGACAGGGGTTGGCTACACCTTC. This sequence encodes CASRGGTGVGYTF.

The rearrangement joins TRBV12-3 or TRBV12-4 to TRBJ1-1; tentative D call: TRBD1 (5 bases). Trimming took off 3 bases at V and 11 bases at J, with 16 bases between the two ends. The CDR3 runs to 13 residues. For the CDR3, the DNA is TGTGCCAGCAGTTTTAAGGCCGCGGACATGGCTTTCTTT. It is translated as CASSFKAADMAFF.

In this sample, this clone turned up once. The chain combines TRBV5-1 with TRBJ2-3, with TRBD2 identical over 11 bases. CDR3 size: 14 residues. The V and J ends lost 4 bases and 6 bases, in that order; junction bases with no gene match: 4. Germline CDR1 reads SGHRS; CDR2 reads YFSETQ. CDR3 nucleotides: TGCGCCAGCAGCAATAGCGGGGGGGAGGATACGCAGTATTTT. This sequence encodes CASSNSGGEDTQYF.

The rearrangement uses TRBV4-3 and TRBJ2-7, with D hard to call. Germline values: CDR1 LGHNA, CDR2 YSLEER. The CDR3 totals 14 residues. The V end was cut by 0 bases, the J end by 6 bases, with 12 bases between. CDR3 amino acids: CASSQDISSREQYF. For the CDR3, the DNA is TGCGCCAGCAGCCAAGATATAAGTTCGCGCGAGCAGTACTTC.

This chain joins TRBV5-4 and TRBJ2-3; the match to TRBD1 covers 10 bases. The CDR3 spans 16 residues. Germline-derived CDR1 and CDR2 are SGHNT and YYREEE (reference sequence). The J segment lost 5 bases and the V segment lost 4 bases, leaving 10 bases of the junction unmatched. This chain's CDR3 is CASSPGGQGIGDTQYF. The CDR3 region has the DNA TGTGCCAGCAGCCCGGGGGGACAGGGGATAGGAGATACGCAGTATTTT.

The V gene is TRBV7-9, the J gene TRBJ1-6, with D perhaps matching TRBD1 (5 bases). Germline V gene lookup returns CDR1 SEHNR and CDR2 FQNEAQ (reference sequence). The CDR3 extends over 16 amino acids. V was trimmed by 7 bases and J by 2 bases, leaving 15 bases between them. The chain's CDR3 is CASTPGGSTYNSPLHF. CDR3 nucleotide sequence: TGTGCCAGCACCCCGGGGGGGTCGACCTATAATTCACCCCTCCACTTT.

The V call is TRBV5-1, the J call TRBJ2-1; 7 nucleotides agree with TRBD1. V lost 4 bases and J lost 2; bases outside the gene matches: 6. CDR3 length: 15 amino acids. CDR1 and CDR2 (germline): SGHRS, YFSETQ. CDR3: CASSRQGSTYNEQFF. CDR3 DNA: TGCGCCAGCAGCCGACAGGGCAGTACCTACAATGAGCAGTTCTTC.

This clone was seen a single time. This chain joins TRBV29-1 and TRBJ2-3; TRBD1 matches at 8 bases. V shed 6 bases, J shed 3 bases, and the junction held 14 bases outside the gene matches. CDR3 length: 16 amino acids. The germline CDR1 and CDR2 sequences are SQVTM and ANQGSEA. CDR3 sequence reads: CSVVGSRTGLTDTQYF. The CDR3 coding sequence is TGCAGCGTCGTAGGGAGTCGGACAGGGCTAACAGATACGCAGTATTTT.

This clone was found a few times. The chain combines TRBV3-1 (or the pseudogene TRBV3-2) with TRBJ1-5; no clear D. Trimming cost V 7 bases and J 0 bases, with 16 bases left between them. Germline V CDR1 and CDR2: LGHDT, YNNKEL (reference sequence). The CDR3 has 16 amino acids. In DNA, the CDR3 is TGTGCCAGCACCCGGAGGGCACCTTATAGCAATCAGCCCCAGCATTTT. It translates to CASTRRAPYSNQPQHF.

V is TRBV3-1 (or the pseudogene TRBV3-2) and J is TRBJ2-5, with a tentative D call TRBD2 (6 bases). Trimming stripped 0 bases from V and 6 bases from J, with 14 bases between. This CDR3 is 15 amino acids long. CDR1 is LGHDT, CDR2 YNNKEL, per germline (reference sequence). The chain's CDR3 is CASSQDRASAKTQYF. In DNA form, the CDR3 reads TGTGCCAGCAGCCAAGATCGCGCTAGCGCAAAGACCCAGTACTTC.

V and J are TRBV11-2 and TRBJ2-7; the D gene is possibly TRBD2 (7 bases). The CDR3 runs 14 residues. Germline lookup yields CDR1 SGHAT and CDR2 FQNNGV. The ends were cut back, 1 base at V and 5 bases at J, with 12 bases in the middle. CDR3 sequence: CASSLVGGRDEQYV. The CDR3 DNA reads TGTGCCAGCAGCTTAGTCGGGGGGCGCGACGAGCAGTACGTC.

Only one count was recorded for this clone. This chain joins TRBV29-1 and TRBJ2-3; no definite D call. This CDR3 has 18 amino acids. Looked up from germline, CDR1 is SQVTM and CDR2 is ANQGSEA. The V gene lost 3 bases and the J gene lost 0 bases, with 22 bases spanning the gap. CDR3: CSVDERRRGSFSTDTQYF. The CDR3 region has the DNA TGCAGCGTTGATGAGAGGCGGCGAGGCAGCTTTAGCACAGATACGCAGTATTTT.

In its sample, this clone was seen once. The sample holds other DNA sequences that translate to the same CDR3. V and J are TRBV2 and TRBJ1-1; no clear D. CDR3 length: 13 residues. Germline V lookup: CDR1 SNHLY, CDR2 FYNNEI. Trimming left V 7 bases short and J 1 base short, with 10 bases between. The CDR3 sequence: CASMGRANTEAFF. The CDR3 bases are TGTGCCAGCATGGGGAGAGCGAACACTGAAGCTTTCTTT.

This clone was counted a single time. The chain uses TRBV28 and TRBJ1-5; no reliable D call. The CDR3 consists of 10 residues. The germline gives CDR1 MDHEN, CDR2 SYDVKM. V was cut by 10 bases and J by 2 bases, with 3 bases left in between. CDR3 amino acids: CATGNQPQHF. DNA for the CDR3: TGTGCCACAGGCAATCAGCCCCAGCATTTT.

The rearrangement links TRBV7-9 to TRBJ2-5, with 8 nucleotides matching TRBD1. The CDR3 has 14 amino acids. Germline V gene lookup returns CDR1 SEHNR and CDR2 FQNEAQ (reference sequence). Unmatched junction bases numbered 4, after V lost 4 bases and J lost 3 bases. DNA of the CDR3: TGTGCCAGCAGCTCATACAGGGGGAAAGAGACCCAGTACTTC. It translates to CASSSYRGKETQYF. Variable domain in full (rest from reference TRBV7-9 and TRBJ2-5): DTGVSQNPRHKITKRGQNVTFRCDPISEHNRLYWYRQTLGQGPEFLTYFQNEAQLEKSRLLSDRFSAERPKGSFSTLEIQRTEQGDSAMYLCASSSYRGKETQYFGPGTRLLVL.

V and J are TRBV7-3 and TRBJ2-5; possible D gene TRBD2, 5 bases. This CDR3 is built from 13 residues. V lost 4 bases and J 4 bases, leaving 10 bases between the germline ends. Germline assignment: CDR1 SGHTA and CDR2 FQGTGA. This CDR3 is CASSSSRGETQYF. The DNA for the CDR3 is TGTGCCAGCAGCTCCTCACGGGGAGAGACCCAGTACTTC.

This sequence joins TRBV5-1 and TRBJ2-1; a weak D match, TRBD1 (6 bases). Germline lookup yields CDR1 SGHRS and CDR2 YFSETQ. CDR3 length: 14 amino acids. Trimming stripped 0 bases from V and 4 bases from J, with 8 bases between. CDR3 protein: CASSLGTEYNEQFF. In DNA form, the CDR3 reads TGCGCCAGCAGCTTGGGGACAGAATACAATGAGCAGTTCTTC.

The sample holds one count of this clone. V and J are TRBV4-3 and TRBJ2-1; D unclear. V shed 0 bases and J shed 6 bases, with 9 bases lying between them. The CDR3 totals 14 residues. The germline CDR1 and CDR2 sequences are LGHNA and YSLEER. The CDR3, as DNA: TGCGCCAGCAGCCAAGATGTTCTAGTCAATGAGCAGTTCTTC. The encoded protein is CASSQDVLVNEQFF.

The chain uses TRBV7-2 and TRBJ2-2; a weak D match, TRBD2 (5 bases). V lost 2 bases to trimming and J lost 0 bases, with 10 bases between them. Looked up from germline, CDR1 is SGHTA and CDR2 is FQGNSA. This CDR3 contains 16 residues. The CDR3 coding sequence is TGTGCCAGCAGCTTACAGCCTAGCCCGAACACCGGGGAGCTGTTTTTT. It translates to CASSLQPSPNTGELFF.

The rearrangement links TRBV2 to TRBJ2-3, with D unresolved. The CDR3 runs 14 residues. V was pared by 8 bases and J by 0 bases, with 12 bases between. CDR1 SNHLY and CDR2 FYNNEI come from the germline V gene. In DNA form, the CDR3 reads TGTGCCAGCGGTCGGGTTGCTAGCACAGATACGCAGTATTTT. Its translation is CASGRVASTDTQYF.

The chain carries TRBV2 and TRBJ2-7; 8 positions agree with TRBD1. The V and J ends lost 1 base and 4 bases, in that order; junction bases with no gene match: 3. This CDR3 has 14 residues. Germline V lookup: CDR1 SNHLY, CDR2 FYNNEI. CDR3 bases: TGTGCCAGCAGTGAAGGGACAGGGACTTACGAGCAGTACTTC. As protein: CASSEGTGTYEQYF.